These 24 T cell receptor beta chains share one sample of origin, sequenced in a study of beta chain features in type 1 diabetes. TCRB transcripts that were expressed got sequenced, as all of the isolated RNA had been reverse transcribed. Sequencing used immunoSEQ multiplex PCR; TCRdb keeps in-frame clones, though not all of them. There are 350,000 to 450,000 clones in the sample; roughly an eighth occur only once, and roughly 0.0097% lies in the top ten. Study observations and caveats: Moderately but significantly shorter TCRB CDR3s were found in Type 1 diabetes patients in all four CD4+ subsets.

No cognate antigen is known for these TCRs. Sequencing input: naive CD4+ T cells from blood. These receptors all stem from a young woman with type 1 diabetes.

This clone occurred a few times. The chain employs TRBV9 and TRBJ2-5, with 10 bases identical to TRBD2. Germline V CDR1 and CDR2: SGDLS, YYNGEE. The CDR3 has 17 amino acids. The junction had 9 bases not matched to a gene; V was cut back by 0 bases and J by 4 bases. CDR3 sequence reads: CASSVASGGAGGETQYF. In DNA form, the CDR3 reads TGTGCCAGCAGCGTAGCGAGCGGGGGGGCCGGGGGAGAGACCCAGTACTTC.

The V gene is TRBV11-3, the J gene TRBJ2-3; D gene ambiguous. The CDR3 spans 13 residues. Looked up from germline, CDR1 is SGHNT and CDR2 is YENEEA. The germline V and J ends were trimmed by 3 bases and 3 bases, with 7 bases remaining between them. As DNA, the CDR3 is TGTGCCAGCAGCTTTGTCCCAACAGATACGCAGTATTTT. Its protein is CASSFVPTDTQYF.

The gene calls are TRBV6-6 and TRBJ1-4; D is ambiguous. CDR3 length: 11 residues. Trimming stripped 11 bases from V and 8 bases from J, with 12 bases between. Germline V CDR1 and CDR2: MNHNY, SVGAGI (reference sequence). CDR3 sequence reads: CAYGSREKLFF. The CDR3 DNA follows: TGTGCCTACGGGAGTAGGGAAAAACTGTTTTTT.

This clone was observed a handful of times. The V and J genes are TRBV30 and TRBJ1-2; D uncertain. The germline V and J ends were trimmed by 3 bases and 4 bases, with 6 bases remaining between them. Germline CDR1 reads GTSNPN; CDR2 reads SVGIG (reference sequence). CDR3 length: 11 residues. The CDR3 bases are TGTGCCTGGAGCGCGTCCTATGGCTACACCTTC. As protein: CAWSASYGYTF.

The chain combines TRBV14 with TRBJ2-1, with 7 bases lining up with TRBD2. The CDR3 is 15 amino acids. The ends lost 6 bases at V and 0 bases at J; junction bases unmatched: 5. CDR1 and CDR2 from the germline V gene are SGHDN and FVKESK. CDR3 residues: CASSASGSSYNEQFF. CDR3 in DNA: TGTGCCAGCAGTGCTAGCGGTAGCTCCTACAATGAGCAGTTCTTC.

DNA of the CDR3: TGTGCCAGCAGTGTTCAGGCCTCCTACGAGCAGTACTTC. This gives the protein CASSVQASYEQYF. This sequence joins TRBV2 and TRBJ2-7; D not certain. The CDR3 is 13 residues long. The germline V gene encodes CDR1 SNHLY and CDR2 FYNNEI. Trimming removed 4 bases from V and 0 bases from J, with 7 bases in between.

This chain uses TRBV23-1 with TRBJ2-1, with TRBD2 matching 10 bases. TRBV23-1 is filed as an ORF, its function uncertain. This CDR3 has 14 amino acids. Losses at the gene ends were 6 bases for V and 14 bases for J; bases not matched to a gene: 13. This CDR3 is CASSHSGRPQYKFF. CDR3 in DNA: TGCGCCAGCAGCCATAGCGGGAGGCCACAATATAAGTTCTTC.

This chain joins TRBV7-9 and TRBJ1-2, with D hard to call. The germline CDR1 and CDR2 sequences are SEHNR and FQNEAQ (reference sequence). V shed 1 base and J shed 4 bases, with 4 bases lying between them. The CDR3 runs 12 residues. The DNA for the CDR3 is TGTGCCAGCAGCTTAGGAGTCTATGGCTACACCTTC. This translates into CASSLGVYGYTF.

CDR3 DNA sequence: TGTGCCAGCAGACAACAGGGGGACACTGAAGCTTTCTTT. Protein: CASRQQGDTEAFF. This chain connects TRBV11-3 to TRBJ1-1; 8 bases agree with TRBD1. V gave up 6 bases and J gave up 3 bases; unmatched junction bases: 3. Germline CDR1 reads SGHNT; CDR2 reads YENEEA. The CDR3 is 13 residues long. Filled out from reference TRBV11-3 and TRBJ1-1, the complete variable domain reads EAGVVQSPRYKIIEKKQPVAFWCNPISGHNTLYWYLQNLGQGPELLIRYENEEAVDDSQLPKDRFSAERLKGVDSTLKIQPAELGDSAVYLCASRQQGDTEAFFGQGTRLTVV.

This clone was seen a handful of times. The chain recombines TRBV9 with TRBJ2-2; TRBD1 agrees at 9 bases. The trim removed 4 bases at V and 5 bases at J, leaving 6 bases unmatched. This CDR3 is built from 15 residues. The V gene's germline CDR1 is SGDLS and CDR2 YYNGEE. The CDR3 DNA reads as TGTGCCAGCAGCACCGGACAGGGGCCGACCGGGGAGCTGTTTTTT. It encodes CASSTGQGPTGELFF.

Only a few counts were recorded for this clone. The V call is TRBV18, the J call TRBJ2-1; 8 bases are a match to TRBD2. The CDR3 totals 14 residues. J lost 8 bases, V lost 0 bases, and 3 bases had no gene match. Germline CDR1 reads KGHSH; CDR2 reads LQKENI. DNA for the CDR3: TGTGCCAGCTCACCACCCGGGACTAGGGATGAGCAGTTCTTC. Translating it yields CASSPPGTRDEQFF.

In this sample, this clone turned up a few times. The rearrangement links TRBV7-2 to TRBJ1-2; weak D call: TRBD1 (6 bases). Germline V CDR1 and CDR2: SGHTA, FQGNSA. The CDR3 has 14 residues. Trimming stripped 3 bases from V and 4 bases from J, with 12 bases between. The CDR3, as DNA: TGTGCCAGCAGCTTTTACAGGGAGAGCTATGGCTACACCTTC. As protein: CASSFYRESYGYTF.

This clone appeared a few times. The chain couples TRBV5-1 to TRBJ1-2, with 7 nucleotides matching TRBD1. Germline V lookup: CDR1 SGHRS, CDR2 YFSETQ. CDR3 length equals 13 residues. V lost 4 bases, J lost 6 bases, and 6 bases stayed unmatched. This CDR3 is CASSPSTGDGYTF. CDR3 nucleotide sequence: TGCGCCAGCAGCCCATCAACAGGGGATGGCTACACCTTC.

This clone was counted between two and nine times. The chain uses TRBV11-2 and TRBJ2-3, with D unclear. Trimming removed 2 bases from V and 6 bases from J, with 15 bases in between. Germline V gene sequence: CDR1 SGHAT, CDR2 FQNNGV. This CDR3 is built from 15 residues. CDR3 amino acids: CASSLSGGLLDTQYF. In nucleotides, the CDR3 is TGTGCCAGCAGCTTATCGGGTGGTTTGTTGGATACGCAGTATTTT.

This clone showed up just once. The J gene is TRBJ2-1, the V gene TRBV11-3; 7 nucleotides match TRBD2. Germline CDR1 is SGHNT and CDR2 is YENEEA. V dropped 1 base and J dropped 12; count of bases not matched to a gene: 12. CDR3 length equals 15 residues. The CDR3 spells CASSLGGTTQPRQFF. The CDR3 DNA sequence: TGTGCCAGCAGCTTAGGCGGGACTACGCAGCCGAGGCAGTTCTTC.

This clone was found a few times. V usage is TRBV5-1 and J usage is TRBJ2-5; 7 positions match TRBD1. This CDR3 is built from 15 residues. Germline V gene lookup returns CDR1 SGHRS and CDR2 YFSETQ. The J segment lost 4 bases and the V segment lost 0 bases, leaving 6 bases of the junction unmatched. CDR3 sequence (DNA): TGCGCCAGCAGCTTGGACAGGGGAACCGGAGAGACCCAGTACTTC. Translation gives CASSLDRGTGETQYF.

This clone was observed a handful of times. The rearrangement uses TRBV2 and TRBJ1-6, with a tentative D call TRBD1 (5 bases). Germline V lookup: CDR1 SNHLY, CDR2 FYNNEI. Deletions cut 8 bases from V and 5 bases from J, with 10 bases between. The CDR3 is 13 amino acids. CDR3 sequence (DNA): TGTGCCAGCCGAGACAGAGATAATTCACCCCTCCACTTT. It is translated as CASRDRDNSPLHF.

As for this clone: The same CDR3 also results from other DNA sequences found in this sample. The V gene is TRBV11-2, the J gene TRBJ2-1; weak D call: TRBD2 (5 bases). The CDR3 is 13 residues long. The germline gives CDR1 SGHAT, CDR2 FQNNGV. With 1 base removed from V and 4 bases from J, the gap between germline ends came to 5 bases. CDR3 region: CASSLAGYNEQFF. For the CDR3, the DNA is TGTGCCAGCAGCTTAGCGGGGTACAATGAGCAGTTCTTC.

In regard to this clone: One junction end does not reproduce the germline sequence, and a read error may be involved. V and J are TRBV7-9 and TRBJ2-2; D not resolved. CDR1 and CDR2 from the germline V gene are SEHNR and FQNEAQ (reference sequence). This CDR3 spans 12 amino acids. Here the CDR3 DNA reads TGTGCCAGCCGCTTAACGGCGGCCGAGCTGTTTTTT. Protein: CASRLTAAELFF.

This clone was observed a few times. The chain is built from TRBV18 and TRBJ2-5; TRBD2 might be the D (6 bases). Germline V gene lookup returns CDR1 KGHSH and CDR2 LQKENI. The ends were cut back, 3 bases at V and 1 base at J, with 12 bases in the middle. The CDR3 totals 15 residues. Written as DNA, the CDR3 is TGTGCCAGCTCACCCGGTGGGGGGATCCAAGAGACCCAGTACTTC. Residues: CASSPGGGIQETQYF.

The chain links TRBV6-6 to TRBJ2-7; 7 bases are a match to TRBD2. The CDR3 covers 14 residues. The junction had 8 bases not matched to a gene; V was cut back by 7 bases and J by 2 bases. Germline CDR1 MNHNY, CDR2 SVGAGI (reference sequence). The CDR3 protein is CASTERGPTYEQYF. CDR3 in DNA: TGTGCCAGCACCGAGCGGGGCCCCACCTACGAGCAGTACTTC.

The chain is built from TRBV9 and TRBJ2-5; 7 bases are a match to TRBD1. V lost 6 bases and J lost 0; bases outside the gene matches: 5. Germline loops: CDR1 SGDLS, CDR2 YYNGEE. CDR3 length: 14 residues. This chain's CDR3 is CASTSGQYQETQYF. The CDR3 DNA is TGTGCCAGCACCTCGGGACAGTACCAAGAGACCCAGTACTTC.

CDR3 DNA sequence: TGTGCCAGCAGTAGCGGACAGGGACCAGATACGCAGTATTTT. Residues: CASSSGQGPDTQYF. This rearrangement joins TRBV28 to TRBJ2-3; 8 nucleotides agree with TRBD1. V shed 5 bases, J shed 4 bases, and the junction held 5 bases outside the gene matches. Germline assignment: CDR1 MDHEN and CDR2 SYDVKM. The CDR3 is made up of 14 amino acids.

This clone was seen a few times. This chain joins TRBV7-3 and TRBJ2-1, with D perhaps TRBD2 (5 bases). The germline CDR1 and CDR2 sequences are SGHTA and FQGTGA. The CDR3 is 15 amino acids. V gave up 5 bases and J gave up 2 bases, with 13 bases separating them. In DNA, the CDR3 is TGTGCCAGCAGCCCGGGTAGCGACGCCTACAATGAGCAGTTCTTC. It codes for CASSPGSDAYNEQFF.